A single sample gave rise to the 18 T cell receptor beta chains below, sequenced in a study of T cell repertoires in cytomegalovirus infection. Via MiXCR, TCRdb re-called the reads, giving one row per CDR3 protein. This table holds just over 300,000 distinct CDR3 sequences, roughly 17% found once. The sequenced material came from PBMCs. These receptors were taken from a human donor in good health (CMV status not recorded). Some clones in this sample may be carry-over from other donors' samples.

The rearrangement uses TRBV12-3 or TRBV12-4 and TRBJ1-6; D is ambiguous. The CDR3 is 16 amino acids. V shed 6 bases and J shed 0 bases, with 12 bases lying between them. CDR3 sequence (DNA): TGTGCCAGCAGGAAATCGGGTGGCTCCTATAATTCACCCCTCCACTTT. Residues: CASRKSGGSYNSPLHF.

The genes are TRBV4-3 and TRBJ2-2; D gene ambiguous. Germline V gives CDR1 LGHNA, CDR2 YSLEER. The CDR3 loop spans 15 amino acids. V lost 1 base to trimming and J lost 0 bases, with 6 bases between them. CDR3 coding DNA: TGCGCCAGCAGCCAAGCCCCCACGAACACCGGGGAGCTGTTTTTT. Translation: CASSQAPTNTGELFF.

V is TRBV27 and J is TRBJ2-7, with 9 bases identical to TRBD1. The CDR3 length is 15 residues. The germline V gene has CDR1 MNHEY and CDR2 SMNVEV (reference sequence). Germline trimming cut 6 bases from V and 4 bases from J; bases unmatched to any gene: 10. DNA for the CDR3: TGTGCCAGCAGAACTCCGGGACAGGGACAATACGAGCAGTACTTC. It translates to CASRTPGQGQYEQYF.

The CDR3 region is CASSLVRDRPVTGELFF. In DNA form, the CDR3 reads TGTGCCAGCAGTTTAGTCCGGGACAGGCCGGTGACCGGGGAGCTGTTTTTT. V usage is TRBV12-3 or TRBV12-4 and J usage is TRBJ2-2; TRBD1 matches 8 bases. The CDR3 totals 17 residues. V dropped 1 base and J dropped 5; count of bases not matched to a gene: 9.

This clonotype was found many times. The chain uses TRBV7-2 and TRBJ1-5; TRBD1 agrees at 9 bases. Germline CDR1 is SGHTA and CDR2 is FQGNSA. The length of the CDR3 is 15 residues. V lost 4 bases, J lost 4 bases, and 5 bases stayed unmatched. The CDR3, as DNA: TGTGCCAGCAGCTCCCAACAGGGGGCGAATCAGCCCCAGCATTTT. Protein: CASSSQQGANQPQHF.

This clonotype came up many times. This chain joins TRBV6-5 and TRBJ2-3; no firm D call. Trimming took 7 bases from V and 1 from J, leaving 9 bases between them. This CDR3 has 13 amino acids. Germline V gene lookup returns CDR1 MNHEY and CDR2 SVGAGI. CDR3 loop: CASTADGTDTQYF. Written as DNA, the CDR3 is TGTGCCAGCACTGCGGACGGCACAGATACGCAGTATTTT.

This clonotype appeared many times. The rearrangement links TRBV27 to TRBJ1-2; 9 nucleotides agree with TRBD1. Germline values: CDR1 MNHEY, CDR2 SMNVEV (reference sequence). V gave up 4 bases and J gave up 6 bases; unmatched junction bases: 9. This CDR3 contains 15 residues. The CDR3 sequence is CASSSRRQGDHGYTF. CDR3 nucleotide sequence: TGTGCCAGCAGTTCCCGTAGACAGGGGGACCATGGCTACACCTTC.

This clonotype was detected only a few times. The J gene is TRBJ1-1, the V gene TRBV6-2 or TRBV6-3; 8 bases align to TRBD1. The CDR3 consists of 15 residues. The germline CDR1 and CDR2 sequences are MNHEY and SVGEGT. With 2 bases clipped from V and 5 bases from J, the junction kept 7 bases outside the gene matches. This CDR3 reads CASSYAGGWWTEAFF. The CDR3 nucleotides are TGTGCCAGCAGTTACGCAGGGGGCTGGTGGACTGAAGCTTTCTTT.

V and J are TRBV9 and TRBJ2-7; tentative D call: TRBD1 (5 bases). Trimming left V 2 bases short and J 2 bases short, with 14 bases between. CDR1 and CDR2 from the germline V gene are SGDLS and YYNGEE. The CDR3 extends over 15 amino acids. CDR3 sequence (DNA): TGTGCCAGCAGCGTTGGGGCGACGGAAACCTACGAGCAGTACTTC. Protein sequence: CASSVGATETYEQYF.

The chain uses TRBV12-3 or TRBV12-4 and TRBJ2-5, with TRBD2 matching 8 bases. The CDR3 spans 15 residues. The V and J ends lost 6 bases and 5 bases, in that order; junction bases with no gene match: 11. CDR3 sequence: CASSHGGAIVETQYF. The CDR3 region has the DNA TGTGCCAGCAGCCACGGGGGGGCAATCGTGGAGACCCAGTACTTC.

This clonotype was recorded many times. This chain uses TRBV10-3 with TRBJ2-3; 13 nucleotides align to TRBD2. Looked up from germline, CDR1 is ENHRY and CDR2 is SYGVKD. V was pared by 6 bases and J by 0 bases, with 3 bases of the junction left unmatched. The CDR3 is 16 residues long. CDR3 region: CAISGGLAGSTDTQYF. Written as DNA, the CDR3 is TGTGCCATCAGCGGGGGACTAGCGGGGAGCACAGATACGCAGTATTTT.

This clonotype showed up many times. The chain combines TRBV24-1 with TRBJ2-7, with D possibly TRBD2 on 6 matching bases. Germline V gene lookup returns CDR1 KGHDR and CDR2 SFDVKD. The germline V and J ends were trimmed by 4 bases and 0 bases, with 6 bases remaining between them. The CDR3 consists of 13 residues. DNA of the CDR3: TGTGCCACCAGTGACGGGAGCTCCTACGAGCAGTACTTC. It is translated as CATSDGSSYEQYF.

The chain recombines TRBV12-3 or TRBV12-4 with TRBJ1-1; no clear D gene. This CDR3 is 13 amino acids long. V was clipped by 5 bases and J by 0 bases, with 7 bases between them. The CDR3, as DNA: TGTGCCAGCAGTAGGGAGATGAACACTGAAGCTTTCTTT. Translating gives CASSREMNTEAFF.

This clonotype was recorded at least ten times. The chain couples TRBV7-8 to TRBJ1-6; D is unclear. This CDR3 region has 16 residues. V dropped 1 base and J dropped 0 bases, with 7 bases sitting between them. The germline gives CDR1 SGHVS, CDR2 FQNEAQ. The CDR3 spells CASSLEHSSYNSPLHF. The CDR3 DNA sequence: TGTGCCAGCAGCTTAGAGCACAGCTCCTATAATTCACCCCTCCACTTT.

This clonotype was observed many times. V usage is TRBV7-3 and J usage is TRBJ1-6; the D is unclear. V shed 0 bases and J shed 5 bases, with 8 bases lying between them. CDR3 length: 15 amino acids. CDR1 and CDR2 (germline): SGHTA, FQGTGA. For the CDR3, the DNA is TGTGCCAGCAGCTTAACGGGAGGAGATAATTCACCCCTCCACTTT. This codes for CASSLTGGDNSPLHF.

This clonotype was detected many times. The chain links TRBV7-2 to TRBJ2-3; D gene uncertain. V was cut by 2 bases and J by 2 bases, with 11 bases left in between. Per germline, CDR1 SGHTA and CDR2 FQGNSA. The CDR3 consists of 15 residues. CDR3 DNA: TGTGCCAGCAGCTTACTGGCTAGTCACACAGATACGCAGTATTTT. Translation gives CASSLLASHTDTQYF.

This clonotype appeared many times. The rearrangement uses TRBV6-1 and TRBJ1-1; D unclear. Trimming shortened V by 7 bases and J by 4 bases, and 13 bases separated the two germline ends. Germline V gene sequence: CDR1 MNHNS, CDR2 SASEGT. This CDR3 is built from 13 residues. CDR3 bases: TGTGCCAGCACCGGGCAAGAGAGCACTGAAGCTTTCTTT. It codes for CASTGQESTEAFF.

As to this clonotype: A read error is possible here, since a much larger clone lies one base away. This chain links TRBV7-2 with TRBJ2-6, with D perhaps matching TRBD1 (6 bases). This CDR3 is 16 amino acids long. Germline V gene data show CDR1 as SGHTA and CDR2 as FQGNSA. Deletions cut 0 bases from V and 4 bases from J, with 10 bases between. CDR3 in DNA: TGTACCAGCAGCTTAGCCCGGACAGCGGGGGCCAACGTCCTGACTTTC. Translated, it gives CTSSLARTAGANVLTF.